These T cell receptor beta chains were read from a single sample in a study of T cell responses to AZD1222 COVID-19 vaccine. Only in-frame clones appear in the TCRdb table, and some are missing; sequencing was by immunoSEQ multiplex PCR. Of roughly 160,000 clones listed, about 90% are singletons. The sequences come from peripheral blood, collected on day 0 of AZD1222 vaccination. These receptors all come from an adult in good health. CDR3s include the opening cysteine and the closing phenylalanine or tryptophan. Fields, in order: V gene, J gene, clone size, D gene, CDR3 DNA, CDR3 protein. The D gene is left open where the match is weak. Only part of the rows carry a size: once, few, many, or a class if the clone is expanded.

TRBV5-5	TRBJ1-2	NA	TRBD1	TGTGCCAGCAGCAGGGGACAGGGCAAGGGCTACACCTTC	CASSRGQGKGYTF
TRBV24-1	TRBJ2-2	NA	TRBD1	TGTGCCACCGGACAGACAGGGCAGAACACCGGGGAGCTGTTTTTT	CATGQTGQNTGELFF
TRBV4-2	TRBJ1-3	NA	NA	TGTGCCAGCAGCCAAGGGTATGGAAACACCATATATTTT	CASSQGYGNTIYF
TRBV11-2	TRBJ1-1	NA	NA	TGTGCCAGCAGCTCGAGAGGTAACACTGAAGCTTTCTTT	CASSSRGNTEAFF
TRBV7-2	TRBJ1-5	NA	TRBD1	TGTGCCAGCAGCTTAAAAACAGGGGAGGGTCAGCCCCAGCATTTT	CASSLKTGEGQPQHF
TRBV28	TRBJ1-6	NA	NA	TGTGCCAGCAGCCAGGCTTCGGATAATTCACCCCTCCACTTT	CASSQASDNSPLHF
TRBV29-1	TRBJ1-2	NA	NA	TGCAGCGAATACTCTCTCAACTATGGCTACACCTTC	CSEYSLNYGYTF
TRBV9	TRBJ2-7	NA	NA	TGTGCCAGCAGCGTAGGCGCATCCTCCTACGAGCAGTACTTC	CASSVGASSYEQYF
TRBV7-2	TRBJ1-1	NA	NA	TGTGCCAGCAGCTGGGGGAGGGGGATGAACACTGAAGCTTTCTTT	CASSWGRGMNTEAFF
TRBV11-3	TRBJ2-3	NA	NA	TGTGCCAGCAGCTTAGGTCCAAATACGCAGTATTTT	CASSLGPNTQYF
TRBV18	TRBJ1-2	NA	NA	TGTGCCAGCTCACCACCGGTTAACAGGTTGAACTATGGCTACACCTTC	CASSPPVNRLNYGYTF
TRBV6-5	TRBJ2-7	NA	NA	TGTGCCAGCCGAACCTCCTACGAGCAGTACTTC	CASRTSYEQYF
TRBV5-1	TRBJ2-7	once	TRBD1	TGCGCCAGCACCCTGATGGGACAGGGGGTTTCCTACGAGCAGTACTTC	CASTLMGQGVSYEQYF
TRBV10-3	TRBJ2-7	NA	NA	TGTGCCATCAGTGCCCGGATTGGAGACTCCTACGAGCAGTACTTC	CAISARIGDSYEQYF
TRBV3-1/TRBV3-2	TRBJ2-7	once	NA	TGTGCCAGCGCCCGGCAGAGCGACTACGAGCAGTACTTC	CASARQSDYEQYF
TRBV24-1	TRBJ1-5	NA	NA	TGTGCCACCAGTGATGTCACATTACAGCCCCAGCATTTT	CATSDVTLQPQHF
TRBV6-1	TRBJ1-4	NA	NA	TGTGCCAGCAGTGAAACCACAGGCACTAATGAAAAACTGTTTTTT	CASSETTGTNEKLFF
TRBV28	TRBJ1-5	once	TRBD1	TGTGCCAGCCGGGACAGGCTTAGCAATCAGCCCCAGCATTTT	CASRDRLSNQPQHF
TRBV6-2/TRBV6-3	TRBJ1-6	NA	TRBD1	TGTGCCAGCAGTCGGACAGGGGAAAGGAGCTCCTATAATTCACCCCTCCACTTT	CASSRTGERSSYNSPLHF
TRBV7-2	TRBJ1-1	NA	NA	TGTGCCAGCAGCTTGGGCAGGGCGATAGACGCTGAAGCTTTCTTT	CASSLGRAIDAEAFF
TRBV5-4	TRBJ2-3	NA	TRBD2	TGTGCCAGCAGCTTGAGGCTAGCGGGAGGCGGCACAGATACGCAGTATTTT	CASSLRLAGGGTDTQYF
TRBV3-1/TRBV3-2	TRBJ1-3	NA	NA	TGTGCCAGGGATTCAGGGCACCACTCTGGAAACACCATATATTTT	CARDSGHHSGNTIYF
TRBV2	TRBJ1-2	NA	TRBD1	TGTGCCAGCACTCGGGCAGGGGGCAGCGGTGGCTACACCTTC	CASTRAGGSGGYTF
TRBV10-2	TRBJ1-1	NA	NA	TGCGCCAGCAGTGATTCCATCACTGAAGCTTTCTTT	CASSDSITEAFF
TRBV19	TRBJ2-7	NA	TRBD2	TGTGCCAGTAGTATACCCGGGACTAGAGCCGACCTCCCTTCGAGTGAGCAGTACTTC	CASSIPGTRADLPSSEQYF
TRBV5-5	TRBJ1-5	NA	NA	TGTGCCAGCAGCCCCGCGGACAATCAGCCCCAGCATTTT	CASSPADNQPQHF
TRBV7-3	TRBJ2-3	NA	NA	TGTGCCAGCAGCTCCAGGACAGTCACAGATACGCAGTATTTT	CASSSRTVTDTQYF
TRBV28	TRBJ1-1	NA	TRBD1	TGTGCCAGCAGTGGTCGGGACAGGGGGCATACTGAAGCTTTCTTT	CASSGRDRGHTEAFF
TRBV5-4	TRBJ2-2	NA	TRBD2	TGTGCCAGCAGCGGGACTAGCGGGGGGCGGGGCACCGGGGAGCTGTTTTTT	CASSGTSGGRGTGELFF
TRBV6-5	TRBJ1-5	NA	NA	TGTGCCAGCAGACGGACGGCCGATAGCAATCAGCCCCAGCATTTT	CASRRTADSNQPQHF
TRBV28	TRBJ1-2	NA	TRBD1	TGTGCCAGCAGATTAGAGGACAGGCCCTATGGCTACACCTTC	CASRLEDRPYGYTF
TRBV5-6	TRBJ2-3	NA	TRBD2	TGTGCCAGCAACCGTGGGGGACTAGCGGTCACAGATACGCAGTATTTT	CASNRGGLAVTDTQYF
TRBV7-8	TRBJ2-3	NA	TRBD2	TGTGCCAGCAGCCCCCCCGGACTAGCCACAGATACGCAGTATTTT	CASSPPGLATDTQYF
TRBV3-1/TRBV3-2	TRBJ2-2	NA	NA	TGTGCCAGCAGCCTCGGGGCAGGGCACGGGACCGGGGAGCTGTTTTTT	CASSLGAGHGTGELFF
TRBV20-1	TRBJ1-1	NA	NA	TGCAGTGCTAGTAAGGGGGGGGACACTGAAGCTTTCTTT	CSASKGGDTEAFF
TRBV5-6	TRBJ1-1	NA	NA	TGTGCCAGCAGCTTGCGAAGGGTGGGGAACACTGAAGCTTTCTTT	CASSLRRVGNTEAFF
TRBV12-5	TRBJ2-1	NA	NA	TGTGCTAGTGGACCTCCGGGACATAAAAACTACAATGAGCAGTTCTTC	CASGPPGHKNYNEQFF
TRBV3-1/TRBV3-2	TRBJ1-2	NA	NA	TGTGCCAGCAGCCAAGATTGGAGCAGGGCGAGCCATGGCTACACCTTC	CASSQDWSRASHGYTF
TRBV6-5	TRBJ1-1	NA	TRBD1	TGTGCCAGCATTAGGACAGGGTTGGGAACTGAAGCTTTCTTT	CASIRTGLGTEAFF
TRBV11-2	TRBJ1-2	NA	NA	TGTGCCAGCAGCTCACGGGGATTCGATGGCTACACCTTC	CASSSRGFDGYTF
TRBV5-1	TRBJ1-1	NA	NA	TGCGCCAGCAGCTTGGCAGGTTCGAACACTGAAGCTTTCTTT	CASSLAGSNTEAFF
TRBV5-1	TRBJ1-1	NA	TRBD1	TGCGCCAGCAGCGTGACAGGGGGCCTTGAAGCTTTCTTT	CASSVTGGLEAFF
TRBV14	TRBJ1-1	NA	NA	TGTGCCAGCAGCCAAGGACAGTTTCTAAGAGCTTTCTTT	CASSQGQFLRAFF
TRBV28	TRBJ1-1	NA	NA	TGTGCCAGCAGTTCAGACAAAGAAGCTTTCTTT	CASSSDKEAFF
TRBV6-2/TRBV6-3	TRBJ1-4	NA	NA	TGTGCCAGCAGTTATTTTTCGGAGAGTGAAAAACTGTTTTTT	CASSYFSESEKLFF
TRBV18	TRBJ2-7	once	TRBD2	TGTGCCAGCTCACCTACTAGCGGTACCTACGAGCAGTACTTC	CASSPTSGTYEQYF
TRBV7-8	TRBJ1-1	NA	NA	TGTGCCAGCAGCTATACCCCCGGGCCGAACACTGAAGCTTTCTTT	CASSYTPGPNTEAFF
TRBV9	TRBJ1-2	once	NA	TGTGCCAGCAGCGCGGGGCAGGGAATCGCTAACTATGGCTACACCTTC	CASSAGQGIANYGYTF
TRBV5-1	TRBJ2-3	NA	NA	TGCGCCAGCAGCTTGCTGTGGGGTGGGACAGATACGCAGTATTTT	CASSLLWGGTDTQYF
TRBV9	TRBJ2-7	NA	TRBD2	TGTGCCAGCAGCGTAGGACTAGCGGTTACCCCGAACTACGAGCAGTACTTC	CASSVGLAVTPNYEQYF
TRBV18	TRBJ1-4	NA	NA	TGTGCCAGCTCCCCCGAGAGGGGGGCGGAAAAACTGTTTTTT	CASSPERGAEKLFF
TRBV27	TRBJ1-2	NA	NA	TGTGCCAGCAGTTATCGGGGACGAGGGCCGGATGGCTACACCTTC	CASSYRGRGPDGYTF
TRBV7-2	TRBJ2-1	NA	TRBD2	TGTGCCAGCAGCTTTACGTCGGGGGGTGAGCAGTTCTTC	CASSFTSGGEQFF
TRBV7-6	TRBJ2-7	NA	TRBD2	TGTGCCAGCAGCTTAGAGACTAGCGTCATTTACGAGCAGTACTTC	CASSLETSVIYEQYF
TRBV9	TRBJ1-2	NA	NA	TGTGCCAGCAGCGCAGGCAGAGGGGCCTATGGCTACACCTTC	CASSAGRGAYGYTF